The clone carrying this T cell receptor (beta chain) was found a few times. The sample belongs to a study of T-cell memory formation after mild COVID-19. Germline V gene sequence: CDR1 SGHVS, CDR2 FQNEAQ. Trimming took 3 bases from V and 4 from J; bases not matched to a gene: 6. There are 15 residues in the CDR3. MiXCR was run by TCRdb on the 5' RACE reads, yielding one entry per CDR3 protein. The sample holds 350,000 to 400,000 distinct CDR3 sequences, roughly 21% seen once. Sequencing was carried out using PBMCs or a T cell subset sorted from them (not recorded which). The clonotype was recovered from an adult woman who had mild COVID-19 (a few samples of this study predate the infection). Cell type and time point are not known. The chain joins TRBV7-8 to TRBJ1-2, with 9 bases matching TRBD1. CDR3 protein: CASSFRDRVPYGYTF. The CDR3, as DNA: TGTGCCAGCAGCTTCCGGGACAGGGTCCCCTATGGCTACACCTTC.